Listed below are T cell receptor beta chains from one sample, sequenced in a study of blood T cell repertoires in COVID-19. Assay used: immunoSEQ multiplex PCR; TCRdb lists only in-frame clones, some missing. The table shows hundreds of thousands of clones, with 75% to 90% occurring only once. The sequenced sample was peripheral blood. The source of these receptors is a woman between 55 and 75 years old with COVID-19, enrolled during active disease. CDR3s include the opening cysteine and the closing phenylalanine or tryptophan. The D gene is left open where the match is weak. Size values are once, few and many counts, or a class for expanded clones, and some rows have none.

CDR3: CASSPQSPRENTEAFF
DNA: TGTGCCAGCTCACCACAGTCGCCCAGGGAGAACACTGAAGCTTTCTTT
D: .
V: TRBV18
J: TRBJ1-1
size: .

CDR3: CAISAGADEQYF
DNA: TGTGCCATCAGTGCAGGGGCTGACGAGCAGTACTTC
D: .
V: TRBV10-3
J: TRBJ2-7
size: once

CDR3: CASSFGTGPYEQYF
DNA: TGTGCCAGCAGCTTCGGTACAGGCCCCTACGAGCAGTACTTC
D: .
V: TRBV7-2
J: TRBJ2-7
size: .

CDR3: CASSSRTGPVAGYTF
DNA: TGTGCCAGCAGCTCACGGACAGGTCCTGTTGCGGGCTACACCTTC
D: TRBD1
V: TRBV5-8
J: TRBJ1-2
size: .

CDR3: CASSISGELGQYF
DNA: TGTGCCAGTAGTATCAGCGGGGAGCTAGGGCAGTACTTC
D: TRBD2
V: TRBV19
J: TRBJ2-7
size: .

CDR3: CASSQQVTSSYNSPLHF
DNA: TGTGCCAGCAGCCAACAGGTCACGAGCTCCTATAATTCACCCCTCCACTTT
D: .
V: TRBV11-2
J: TRBJ1-6
size: once

CDR3: CASSVQGGNEKLFF
DNA: TGTGCCAGCAGCGTACAGGGCGGTAATGAAAAACTGTTTTTT
D: .
V: TRBV9
J: TRBJ1-4
size: .

CDR3: CASSRAGIKETQYF
DNA: TGTGCCAGCAGCCGGGCAGGGATTAAAGAGACCCAGTACTTC
D: .
V: TRBV11-1
J: TRBJ2-5
size: large

CDR3: CASSDLTGPNYGYTF
DNA: TGTGCCAGCAGTGACCTGACAGGACCTAACTATGGCTACACCTTC
D: .
V: TRBV6-1
J: TRBJ1-2
size: .

CDR3: CASSDPGQGARGGYTF
DNA: TGTGCCAGCAGTGACCCCGGACAGGGGGCGCGAGGTGGCTACACCTTC
D: TRBD1
V: TRBV6-1
J: TRBJ1-2
size: .

CDR3: CASSVGGAGYGYTF
DNA: TGTGCCAGCAGCGTAGGAGGAGCTGGCTATGGCTACACCTTC
D: .
V: TRBV9
J: TRBJ1-2
size: once

CDR3: CASSLTQGYQPQHF
DNA: TGTGCCAGCAGTTTAACACAGGGTTATCAGCCCCAGCATTTT
D: .
V: TRBV27
J: TRBJ1-5
size: .

CDR3: CTSSPQNLAGGSTYNEQFF
DNA: TGCACCAGCAGCCCCCAAAATCTAGCGGGGGGATCCACGTACAATGAGCAGTTCTTC
D: .
V: TRBV1
J: TRBJ2-1
size: once

CDR3: CASSPSGSQPQHF
DNA: TGTGCCAGCAGCCCTTCGGGAAGTCAGCCCCAGCATTTT
D: .
V: TRBV7-2
J: TRBJ1-5
size: .

CDR3: CASSSGNEKLFF
DNA: TGTGCCAGCAGCTCCGGGAATGAAAAACTGTTTTTT
D: .
V: TRBV11-2
J: TRBJ1-4
size: .

CDR3: CATGLAGGQDTQYF
DNA: TGTGCCACCGGACTAGCGGGGGGGCAGGATACGCAGTATTTT
D: TRBD2
V: TRBV10-3
J: TRBJ2-3
size: .

CDR3: CASRLGTGGNQPQHF
DNA: TGTGCCAGCAGATTAGGGACAGGTGGCAATCAGCCCCAGCATTTT
D: TRBD1
V: TRBV2
J: TRBJ1-5
size: .

CDR3: CASSLALPSGDSGSTQYF
DNA: TGTGCCAGCAGCTTAGCGCTTCCTAGCGGGGATTCGGGATCGACCCAGTACTTC
D: TRBD2
V: TRBV7-8
J: TRBJ2-5
size: .

CDR3: CASSSSGTSYEQYF
DNA: TGTGCCAGCAGTTCTAGCGGTACCTCCTACGAGCAGTACTTC
D: TRBD2
V: TRBV6-5
J: TRBJ2-7
size: .

CDR3: CASSLGQSITFF
DNA: TGTGCCAGCAGTTTAGGCCAGTCCATAACTTTCTTT
D: .
V: TRBV12-3/TRBV12-4
J: TRBJ1-1
size: few

CDR3: CAISDRGTGTPEQYF
DNA: TGTGCCATCAGTGACCGGGGGACAGGGACACCCGAGCAGTACTTC
D: TRBD1
V: TRBV10-3
J: TRBJ2-7
size: once

CDR3: CASSQESRGRIEAFF
DNA: TGTGCCAGCAGCCAAGAATCAAGGGGGCGAATTGAAGCTTTCTTT
D: TRBD1
V: TRBV3-1/TRBV3-2
J: TRBJ1-1
size: .

CDR3: CARRLAGGRSTGELFF
DNA: TGTGCCAGAAGGCTAGCGGGGGGGCGGAGTACCGGGGAGCTGTTTTTT
D: TRBD2
V: TRBV11-2
J: TRBJ2-2
size: .

CDR3: CASSLSSGGLRGYTF
DNA: TGTGCCAGCAGCTTAAGTTCGGGGGGGTTGAGAGGCTACACCTTC
D: .
V: TRBV11-3
J: TRBJ1-2
size: .

CDR3: CSASFRLGRGGYTF
DNA: TGCAGTGCTAGTTTCCGGTTGGGGAGAGGGGGCTACACCTTC
D: .
V: TRBV20-1
J: TRBJ1-2
size: .

CDR3: CASSDDRDYGYTF
DNA: TGCGCCAGCAGTGACGACAGGGACTATGGCTACACCTTC
D: TRBD1
V: TRBV10-1
J: TRBJ1-2
size: few

CDR3: CASSLGGRGTYEQYF
DNA: TGTGCCAGCAGCTTAGGGGGCCGCGGAACCTACGAGCAGTACTTC
D: .
V: TRBV7-2
J: TRBJ2-7
size: .

CDR3: CASSEGQNQPQHF
DNA: TGTGCCAGCTCAGAGGGACAGAATCAGCCCCAGCATTTT
D: TRBD1
V: TRBV18
J: TRBJ1-5
size: few

CDR3: CASSPGTGESYEQYF
DNA: TGCGCCAGCAGCCCAGGGACAGGGGAATCCTACGAGCAGTACTTC
D: TRBD1
V: TRBV5-1
J: TRBJ2-7
size: few

CDR3: CASSLEGRGGYNEQFF
DNA: TGCGCCAGCAGCTTGGAGGGCAGGGGTGGCTACAATGAGCAGTTCTTC
D: .
V: TRBV5-1
J: TRBJ2-1
size: .

CDR3: CASSQTGDPTEAFF
DNA: TGTGCCAGCAGTCAAACAGGGGACCCCACTGAAGCTTTCTTT
D: TRBD1
V: TRBV3-1/TRBV3-2
J: TRBJ1-1
size: .

CDR3: CASSLSRQGYTDTQYF
DNA: TGCGCCAGCAGCTTGTCCCGTCAGGGATACACAGATACGCAGTATTTT
D: .
V: TRBV5-1
J: TRBJ2-3
size: .

CDR3: CASSQKLAGAWVRETQYF
DNA: TGTGCCAGCAGCCAAAAACTAGCGGGGGCCTGGGTGAGAGAGACCCAGTACTTC
D: TRBD2
V: TRBV3-1/TRBV3-2
J: TRBJ2-5
size: .

CDR3: CASSKGSLNTGELFF
DNA: TGTGCCAGCAGCAAAGGGAGCCTGAACACCGGGGAGCTGTTTTTT
D: .
V: TRBV7-2
J: TRBJ2-2
size: .

CDR3: CAISESMARGLTGELFF
DNA: TGTGCCATCAGTGAGTCAATGGCCAGGGGGCTCACCGGGGAGCTGTTTTTT
D: TRBD1
V: TRBV10-3
J: TRBJ2-2
size: .

CDR3: CAGSSYNEQFF
DNA: TGTGCGGGGAGCTCCTACAATGAGCAGTTCTTC
D: .
V: TRBV30
J: TRBJ2-1
size: .

CDR3: CAWNPIAGLGNSPLHF
DNA: TGTGCCTGGAACCCCATCGCGGGGCTGGGGAATTCACCCCTCCACTTT
D: .
V: TRBV30
J: TRBJ1-6
size: few

CDR3: CASSPPPGLAGGHSYNEQFF
DNA: TGTGCCAGCAGCCCCCCGCCGGGACTAGCGGGGGGTCATTCCTACAATGAGCAGTTCTTC
D: TRBD2
V: TRBV13
J: TRBJ2-1
size: .

CDR3: CASSPPGGTEAFF
DNA: TGCGCCAGCAGCCCCCCAGGGGGCACTGAAGCTTTCTTT
D: TRBD1
V: TRBV5-1
J: TRBJ1-1
size: few

CDR3: CASSSGTAYGGYTF
DNA: TGTGCCAGCAGCTCCGGGACAGCCTATGGGGGCTACACCTTC
D: TRBD1
V: TRBV5-5
J: TRBJ1-2
size: .

CDR3: CASSPGQYNEQFF
DNA: TGTGCCAGCAGCCCGGGACAGTACAATGAGCAGTTCTTC
D: TRBD1
V: TRBV7-2
J: TRBJ2-1
size: .

CDR3: CAWTGADLNTEAFF
DNA: TGTGCCTGGACCGGAGCAGATCTGAACACTGAAGCTTTCTTT
D: .
V: TRBV30
J: TRBJ1-1
size: .

CDR3: CASTRTGSFNEKLFF
DNA: TGTGCCAGCACGAGGACAGGTTCCTTTAATGAAAAACTGTTTTTT
D: TRBD1
V: TRBV6-6
J: TRBJ1-4
size: .

CDR3: CASSLTSGGPEQYF
DNA: TGTGCCAGCTCTTTGACTAGCGGGGGGCCCGAGCAGTACTTC
D: TRBD2
V: TRBV3-1/TRBV3-2
J: TRBJ2-7
size: .

CDR3: CASRSGGPYNEQFF
DNA: TGTGCCAGCAGGTCGGGGGGGCCCTACAATGAGCAGTTCTTC
D: TRBD2
V: TRBV2
J: TRBJ2-1
size: once

CDR3: CASSLVDGGYETQYF
DNA: TGTGCCAGCAGCTTGGTAGACGGAGGGTATGAGACCCAGTACTTC
D: .
V: TRBV5-4
J: TRBJ2-5
size: .

CDR3: CASSPKGRNEQFF
DNA: TGTGCCAGCAGCCCAAAAGGGAGAAATGAGCAGTTCTTC
D: .
V: TRBV13
J: TRBJ2-1
size: few

CDR3: CASSYSQVVTDTQYF
DNA: TGTGCCAGCAGTTACTCTCAGGTCGTCACAGATACGCAGTATTTT
D: .
V: TRBV6-5
J: TRBJ2-3
size: .

CDR3: CATQYLPETQYF
DNA: TGCGCCACCCAGTATCTGCCGGAGACCCAGTACTTC
D: .
V: TRBV5-1
J: TRBJ2-5
size: .

CDR3: CASTVGTAREQYF
DNA: TGTGCCAGCACCGTCGGGACAGCTCGCGAGCAGTACTTC
D: TRBD1
V: TRBV6-6
J: TRBJ2-7
size: once

CDR3: CAWARKEPGLAGEQFF
DNA: TGTGCCTGGGCACGAAAAGAACCGGGACTAGCGGGGGAGCAGTTCTTC
D: TRBD2
V: TRBV30
J: TRBJ2-1
size: .

CDR3: CASSLGAGGADTQYF
DNA: TGCGCCAGCAGCTTGGGAGCGGGGGGCGCAGATACGCAGTATTTT
D: TRBD2
V: TRBV5-1
J: TRBJ2-3
size: few

CDR3: CASSSGGIGYGYTF
DNA: TGTGCCAGCAGTTCAGGGGGAATCGGGTATGGCTACACCTTC
D: TRBD1
V: TRBV28
J: TRBJ1-2
size: .

CDR3: CASSPLSGGDEQFF
DNA: TGTGCCAGCTCACCACTTAGCGGGGGCGATGAGCAGTTCTTC
D: TRBD2
V: TRBV18
J: TRBJ2-1
size: .